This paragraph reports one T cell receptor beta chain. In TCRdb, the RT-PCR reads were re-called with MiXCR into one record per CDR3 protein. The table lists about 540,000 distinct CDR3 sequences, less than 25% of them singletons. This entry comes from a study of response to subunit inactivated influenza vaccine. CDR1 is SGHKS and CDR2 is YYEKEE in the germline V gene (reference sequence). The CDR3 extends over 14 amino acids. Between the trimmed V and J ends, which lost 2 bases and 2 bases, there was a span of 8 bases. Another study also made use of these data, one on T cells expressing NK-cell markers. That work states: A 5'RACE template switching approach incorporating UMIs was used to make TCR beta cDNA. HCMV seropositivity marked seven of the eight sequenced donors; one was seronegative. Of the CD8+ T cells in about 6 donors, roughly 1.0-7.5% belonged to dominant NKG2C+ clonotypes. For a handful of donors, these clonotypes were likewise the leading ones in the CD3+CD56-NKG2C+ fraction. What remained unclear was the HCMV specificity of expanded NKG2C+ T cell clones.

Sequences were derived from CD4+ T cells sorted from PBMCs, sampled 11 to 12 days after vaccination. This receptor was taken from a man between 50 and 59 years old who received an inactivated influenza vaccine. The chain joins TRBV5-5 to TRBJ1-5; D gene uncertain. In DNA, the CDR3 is TGTGCCAGCAGCTTCGCTGGAGGCAATCAGCCCCAGCATTTT. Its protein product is CASSFAGGNQPQHF. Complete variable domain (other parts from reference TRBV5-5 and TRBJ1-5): DAGVTQSPTHLIKTRGQQVTLRCSPISGHKSVSWYQQVLGQGPQFIFQYYEKEERGRGNFPDRFSARQFPNYSSELNVNALLLGDSALYLCASSFAGGNQPQHFGDGTRLSIL.